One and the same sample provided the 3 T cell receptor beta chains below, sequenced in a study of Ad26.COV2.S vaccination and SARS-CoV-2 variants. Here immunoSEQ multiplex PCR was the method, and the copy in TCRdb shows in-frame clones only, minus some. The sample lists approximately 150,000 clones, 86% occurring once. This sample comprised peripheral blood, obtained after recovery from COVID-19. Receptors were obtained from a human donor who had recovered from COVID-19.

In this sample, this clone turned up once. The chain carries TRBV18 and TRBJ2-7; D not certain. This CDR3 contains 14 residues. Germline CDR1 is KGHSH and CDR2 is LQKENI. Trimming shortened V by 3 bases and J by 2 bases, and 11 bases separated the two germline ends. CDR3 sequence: CASSPMTPPYEQYF. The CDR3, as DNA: TGTGCCAGCTCACCGATGACGCCACCCTACGAGCAGTACTTC.

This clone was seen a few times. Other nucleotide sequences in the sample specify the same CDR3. CDR3 sequence (DNA): TGTGCCTGGACCCCAGGGGGGAATCAGCCCCAGCATTTT. Its protein is CAWTPGGNQPQHF. The chain couples TRBV30 to TRBJ1-5, with 7 bases identical to TRBD1. V trimming: 4 bases; J trimming: 4 bases; junction bases outside the gene matches: 4. CDR3 length equals 13 residues. CDR1 GTSNPN and CDR2 SVGIG come from the germline V gene (reference sequence).

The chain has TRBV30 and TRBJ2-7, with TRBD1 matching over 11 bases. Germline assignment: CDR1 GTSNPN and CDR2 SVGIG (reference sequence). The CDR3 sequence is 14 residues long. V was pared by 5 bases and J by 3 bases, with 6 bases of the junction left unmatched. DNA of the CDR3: TGTGCCTGGGACGTCGGGACAGGGGGCTACGAGCAGTACTTC. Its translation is CAWDVGTGGYEQYF.